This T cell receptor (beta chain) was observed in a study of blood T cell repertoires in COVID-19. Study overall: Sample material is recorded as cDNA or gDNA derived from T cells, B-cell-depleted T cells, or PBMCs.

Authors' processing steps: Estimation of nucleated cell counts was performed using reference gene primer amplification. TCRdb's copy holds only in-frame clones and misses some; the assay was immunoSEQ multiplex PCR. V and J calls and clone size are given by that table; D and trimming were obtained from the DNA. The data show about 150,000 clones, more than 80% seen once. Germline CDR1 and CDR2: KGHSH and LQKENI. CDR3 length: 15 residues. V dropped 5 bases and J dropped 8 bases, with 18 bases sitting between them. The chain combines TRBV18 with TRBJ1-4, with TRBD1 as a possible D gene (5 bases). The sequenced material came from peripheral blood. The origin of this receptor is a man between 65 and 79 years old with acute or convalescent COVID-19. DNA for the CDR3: TGTGCCAGCTCAGCACGAGAAAGGGGTGAAGAAAAACTGTTTTTT. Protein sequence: CASSARERGEEKLFF.